This TCR beta chain was recorded in a study of shared clonotypes between healthy human individuals (dated by TCRdb to between 2020 and 2021). With regard to the full study: Three men and two women, aged 18 to 49 years, made up the cohort. For each donor, three plates each were used for CD4 naive and CD4 memory, two plates were used for CD8 naive, and one plate was used for CD8 memory. To estimate repertoire size and how much clonotypes are shared between individuals, the study performed deep sequencing of blood TCR repertoires from roughly five healthy adults. Different laboratories and diverse techniques were used to prepare libraries and sequence TCR repertoires, to increase sequencing depth and limit assay-specific biases. Each donor's leukapheresis produced roughly between about 0.9 and 9.5 billion PBMCs.

The CDR3 holds 14 amino acids from the cysteine to the phenylalanine. Only the CDR3 DNA is retained, 42 bases long and in frame from the first base. The V end loses 2 bases and the J end loses 4 bases, and a stretch of 12 bases separates them. Sequences MNHNS (CDR1) and SASEGT (CDR2) are obtained from the germline V gene. Study-wide findings and limitations: Higher generation probabilities were observed for clonotypes shared by all four sorted-subset donors than for non-shared clonotypes. Naive subsets generally had larger estimated clonotype richness than memory subsets did. Sampling was limited to blood, and TCR repertoires in tissue likely differ from TCR repertoires in blood. Even with the large sequencing depth, rarefaction of the sorted-subset datasets indicated that sequencing was incomplete. Pairwise subsampling led to the expectation that sequencing depth would affect the degree of clonotype sharing among donors. Sharing across a handful of donors was observed for about 4.8% of naive CD4, less than 4% of naive CD8, 2% to 2.5% of memory CD4, and around 0.4% of memory CD8 clonotypes. The genetic and exposure-history diversity represented was limited by the small number of donors.

Using the deep immunoSEQ assay, TCR CDR3 regions were amplified from genomic DNA by multiplex PCR. For each cell subset, the extracted genomic DNA was distributed evenly across all wells of several immunoSEQ 96-well plates, and each plate served as one replicate. For sorted subsets, each replicate PCR was loaded with 200 ng genomic DNA, equivalent to some 31,000 T cell genomes. Purified libraries were measured with a Qubit 3.0 fluorometer, size-checked on a Bioanalyzer 2100, and measured again with the KAPA Library Quantification kit. Every immunoSEQ 96-well plate was sequenced on a dedicated single-read 150-cycle Illumina NextSeq 550 flow cell. In the original analysis: Because the immunoSEQ output held only junctional sequences and lacked quality scores, the filtering could not match the filtering applied to full-length reads. Sequences were annotated with PyIR, a Python wrapper for IgBLAST v1.9, and V/J genes and CDR3 were assigned using IMGT germline references. Reads were removed for weak V/J assignments (E-value above 1e-6), missing CDR3, stop codons, out-of-frame junctions, or ambiguous translated residues. V3J clonotypes were defined as sequences sharing the same inferred V gene, J gene, and CDR3 amino acid sequence. Percentage overlap between repertoires was calculated by dividing the number of shared unique clonotypes by the size of the smaller repertoire. Richness of each repertoire was evaluated using RTK rarefaction, the Chao1 estimator, and Recon v2.1 estimates of unobserved clonotypes. OLGA was used to compute generation probabilities for all TCRbeta clonotypes that the gDNA method yielded from a few donors. This immuneACCESS table, as held by TCRdb, lists in-frame sequences with V and J called but not all clones. Of the missing ones, under half trace to an unresolved V gene in checked studies; the others have no known cause. From that table come the V and J calls and clone size; the DNA was used to work out D and trimming. This sample lists roughly 2.1 million clones; about 92% were detected once. The ten most abundant clones make up around 1.7% of the sample.

Note on this clone: This clone's antigen is unknown. No much larger clone is present one base from it, and per-base qualities are unavailable.

CD8 naive samples were CD45RO-negative cells positively selected for CCR7, giving a CD45RA+CCR7+ population that excluded TemRA cells. Healthy HIV-negative adults with no recently reported acute infections or vaccinations were included as donors. Only Caucasian adults living in Nashville, Tennessee, USA were represented among the donors. After blood collection by leukapheresis, PBMCs were isolated using Ficoll-Histopaque density gradient centrifugation and then cryopreserved in the vapor phase of liquid nitrogen. Purity and quantity of every magnetically sorted T cell population were checked by analytical flow cytometry. Genomic DNA was isolated from every sorted fraction and measured by UV absorbance on a Nanodrop 2000c.

The V gene is TRBV6-1 and the J gene is TRBJ2-7, with a weak D call of TRBD1 (6 bases match). The specimen sequenced was naive CD8+ T cells from PBMCs. What this sample's cell subset or site label stands for: CD45RA+CCR7+. The TCR originated in a man aged 18 to 29 in good health. Some clones in this sample may be carry-over from other donors' samples. The CDR3 protein sequence reads: CASSEWSGAYEQYF. The bases read TGTGCCAGCAGTGAATGGTCAGGGGCGTACGAGCAGTACTTC.